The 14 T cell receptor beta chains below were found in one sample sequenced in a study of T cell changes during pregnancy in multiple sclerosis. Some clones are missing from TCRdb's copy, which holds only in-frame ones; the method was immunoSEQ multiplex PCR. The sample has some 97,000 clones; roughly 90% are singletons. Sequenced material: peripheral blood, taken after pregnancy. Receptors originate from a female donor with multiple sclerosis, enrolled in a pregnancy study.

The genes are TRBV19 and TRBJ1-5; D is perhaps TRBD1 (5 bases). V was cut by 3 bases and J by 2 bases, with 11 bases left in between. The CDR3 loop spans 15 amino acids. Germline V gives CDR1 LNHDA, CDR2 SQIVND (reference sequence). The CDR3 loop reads CASSITLGGNQPQHF. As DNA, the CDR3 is TGTGCCAGTAGTATCACATTAGGGGGCAATCAGCCCCAGCATTTT. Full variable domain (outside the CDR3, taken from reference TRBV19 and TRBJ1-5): DGGITQSPKYLFRKEGQNVTLSCEQNLNHDAMYWYRQDPGQGLRLIYYSQIVNDFQKGDIAEGYSVSREKKESFPLTVTSAQKNPTAFYLCASSITLGGNQPQHFGDGTRLSIL.

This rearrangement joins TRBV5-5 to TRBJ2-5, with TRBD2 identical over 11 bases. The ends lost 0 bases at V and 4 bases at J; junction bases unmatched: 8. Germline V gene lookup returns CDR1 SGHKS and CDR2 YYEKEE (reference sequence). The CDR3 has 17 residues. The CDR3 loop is CASSLVSGGASRETQYF. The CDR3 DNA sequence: TGTGCCAGCAGCTTGGTTAGCGGGGGGGCCAGTAGAGAGACCCAGTACTTC.

For the CDR3, the DNA is TGTGCCAGCAACCCTAGCGGGAGAATCAACGAGCAGTACTTC. As protein: CASNPSGRINEQYF. The chain is built from TRBV28 and TRBJ2-7; 10 nucleotides align to TRBD2. Germline V gives CDR1 MDHEN, CDR2 SYDVKM. Trimming at V came to 7 bases and at J to 5 bases, leaving 8 bases not matched to a gene. The CDR3 sequence is 14 residues long.

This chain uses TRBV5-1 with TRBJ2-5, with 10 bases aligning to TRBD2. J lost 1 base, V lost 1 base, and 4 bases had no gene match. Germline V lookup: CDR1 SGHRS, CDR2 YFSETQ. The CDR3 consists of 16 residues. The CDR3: CASSLMASGSQETQYF. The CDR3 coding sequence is TGCGCCAGCAGCTTGATGGCTAGCGGGAGCCAAGAGACCCAGTACTTC.

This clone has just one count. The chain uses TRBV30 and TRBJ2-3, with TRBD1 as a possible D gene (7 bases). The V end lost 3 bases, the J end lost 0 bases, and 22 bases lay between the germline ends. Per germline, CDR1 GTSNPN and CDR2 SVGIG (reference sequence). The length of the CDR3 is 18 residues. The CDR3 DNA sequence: TGTGCCTGGAGCGGTTATTACAGGGGAGGCGGGAGCACAGATACGCAGTATTTT. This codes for CAWSGYYRGGGSTDTQYF.

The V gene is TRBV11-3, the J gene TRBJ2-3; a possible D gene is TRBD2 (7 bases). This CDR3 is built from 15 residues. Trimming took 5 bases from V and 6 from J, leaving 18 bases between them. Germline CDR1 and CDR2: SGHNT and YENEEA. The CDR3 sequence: CASSLLLGGADTQYF. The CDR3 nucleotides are TGTGCCAGCAGCCTGCTACTAGGGGGGGCTGATACGCAGTATTTT.

CDR3 DNA sequence: TGTGCCAGCAGTTTTGGCGGGAGCACAGATACGCAGTATTTT. Protein: CASSFGGSTDTQYF. The chain recombines TRBV28 with TRBJ2-3, with a weak D call TRBD2 (5 bases). The V gene lost 3 bases and the J gene lost 0 bases, with 7 bases spanning the gap. This CDR3 has 14 amino acids. Germline V gene lookup returns CDR1 MDHEN and CDR2 SYDVKM.

CDR3 sequence: CASITGNRETQYF. In nucleotides, the CDR3 is TGTGCCAGCATTACAGGGAATCGGGAGACCCAGTACTTC. This rearrangement joins TRBV6-1 to TRBJ2-5; tentatively, D is TRBD1 (6 bases). The CDR3 length is 13 residues. Trimming removed 7 bases at V and 5 bases at J, with 14 bases between. Germline values: CDR1 MNHNS, CDR2 SASEGT.

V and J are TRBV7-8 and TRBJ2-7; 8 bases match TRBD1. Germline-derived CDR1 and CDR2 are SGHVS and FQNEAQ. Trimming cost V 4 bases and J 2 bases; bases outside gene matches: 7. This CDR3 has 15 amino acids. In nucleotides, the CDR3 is TGTGCCAGCAGCTCCGACAGGGGCTTAACCTACGAGCAGTACTTC. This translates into CASSSDRGLTYEQYF.

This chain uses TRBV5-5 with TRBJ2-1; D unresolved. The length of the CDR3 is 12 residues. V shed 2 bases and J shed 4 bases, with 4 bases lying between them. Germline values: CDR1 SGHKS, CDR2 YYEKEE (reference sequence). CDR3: CASSLEYNEQFF. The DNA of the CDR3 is TGTGCCAGCAGCTTAGAGTACAATGAGCAGTTCTTC.

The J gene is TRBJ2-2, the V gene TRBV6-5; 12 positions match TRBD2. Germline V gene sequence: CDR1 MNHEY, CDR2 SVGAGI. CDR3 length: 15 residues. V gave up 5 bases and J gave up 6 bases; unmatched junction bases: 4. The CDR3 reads CASSARLAGAGELFF. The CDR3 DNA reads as TGTGCCAGCAGTGCCCGACTAGCGGGAGCCGGGGAGCTGTTTTTT.

CDR3 nucleotides: TGTGCCAGCAGTCTATCCGGGACAGGCTACAATGAGCAGTTCTTC. Translation gives CASSLSGTGYNEQFF. This chain uses TRBV6-5 with TRBJ2-1; 8 bases map to TRBD1. This CDR3 has 15 amino acids. Germline V gives CDR1 MNHEY, CDR2 SVGAGI. V dropped 5 bases and J dropped 3; count of bases not matched to a gene: 6.

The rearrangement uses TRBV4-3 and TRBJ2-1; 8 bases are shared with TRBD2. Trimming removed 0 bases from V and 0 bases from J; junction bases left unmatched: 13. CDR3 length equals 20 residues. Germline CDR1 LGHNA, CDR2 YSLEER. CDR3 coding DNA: TGCGCCAGCAGCCAAGAAGGGGGTTCTCGCGGGGGGAGCTCCTACAATGAGCAGTTCTTC. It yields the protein CASSQEGGSRGGSSYNEQFF.

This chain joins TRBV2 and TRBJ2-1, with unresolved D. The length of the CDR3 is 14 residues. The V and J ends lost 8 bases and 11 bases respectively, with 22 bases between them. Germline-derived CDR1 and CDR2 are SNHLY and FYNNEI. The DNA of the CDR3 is TGTGCCAGCGCGTCCCGCCGACTGGAGCAGCAGCAGTTCTTC. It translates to CASASRRLEQQQFF.